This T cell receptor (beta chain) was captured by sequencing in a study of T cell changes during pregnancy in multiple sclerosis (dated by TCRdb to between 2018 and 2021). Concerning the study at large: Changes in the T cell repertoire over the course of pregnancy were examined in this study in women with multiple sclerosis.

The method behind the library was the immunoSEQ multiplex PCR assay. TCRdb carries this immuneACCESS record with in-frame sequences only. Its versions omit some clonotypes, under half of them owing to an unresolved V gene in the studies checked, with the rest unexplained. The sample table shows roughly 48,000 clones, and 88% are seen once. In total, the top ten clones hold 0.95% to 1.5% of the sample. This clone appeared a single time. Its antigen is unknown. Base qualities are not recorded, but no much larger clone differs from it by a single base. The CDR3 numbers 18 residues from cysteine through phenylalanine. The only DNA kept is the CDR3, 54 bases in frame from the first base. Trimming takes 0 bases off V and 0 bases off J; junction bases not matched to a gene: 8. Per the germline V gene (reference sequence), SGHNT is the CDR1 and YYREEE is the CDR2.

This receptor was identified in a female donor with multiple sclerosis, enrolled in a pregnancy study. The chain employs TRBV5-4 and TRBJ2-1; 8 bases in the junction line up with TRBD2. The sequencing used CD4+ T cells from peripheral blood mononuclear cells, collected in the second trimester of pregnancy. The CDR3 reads CASSLGGLALSSYNEQFF. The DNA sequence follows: TGTGCCAGCAGCTTGGGTGGACTAGCACTGAGCTCCTACAATGAGCAGTTCTTC.